One sample yielded the 26 T cell receptor beta chains listed below, sequenced in a study of OX40 agonist ivuxolimab in advanced cancers. Libraries were prepared through the immunoSEQ multiplex PCR assay. TCRdb retrieved this table from immuneACCESS and kept in-frame rearrangements only. Not all clones are present; in checked studies, unresolved V genes account for under half, and no reason is known for the remainder. For this sample there are approximately 81,000 clones; approximately 90% appear just once. The leading ten clones occupy over 0.75% of the sample. The starting material was CD4+ or CD8+ T cells sorted from blood, obtained in a trial of the OX40 agonist ivuxolimab. These receptors were obtained from an adult with an advanced solid tumor such as melanoma, head and neck, liver or kidney cancer.

This sequence joins TRBV13 and TRBJ2-5; 7 nucleotides match TRBD2. Trimming took 6 bases from V and 7 from J; bases not matched to a gene: 11. CDR3 size: 14 residues. Germline V gene lookup returns CDR1 PRHDT and CDR2 FYEKMQ (reference sequence). CDR3 nucleotides: TGTGCCAGCAGGCATACCAGGGAGGGCATGACCCAGTACTTC. It encodes CASRHTREGMTQYF.

This chain connects TRBV6-1 to TRBJ2-7, with a weak D call TRBD1 (6 bases). V was clipped by 6 bases and J by 1 base, with 10 bases between them. Per the germline V gene, CDR1 is MNHNS and CDR2 is SASEGT. The CDR3 length is 13 residues. CDR3 bases: TGTGCCAGCAGATCCAGGGGATCCTACGAGCAGTACTTC. Its translation is CASRSRGSYEQYF.

This clone occurred once. V gene TRBV28 combines with J gene TRBJ1-3; 12 bases fit TRBD1. The trim removed 4 bases at V and 1 base at J, leaving 5 bases unmatched. The CDR3 has 17 residues. CDR1 and CDR2 from the germline V gene are MDHEN and SYDVKM. Here the CDR3 DNA reads TGTGCCAGCAGTTCGGGACAGGGGGCTATATCTGGAAACACCATATATTTT. This sequence encodes CASSSGQGAISGNTIYF.

This chain uses TRBV10-1 with TRBJ2-7; tentative D call: TRBD2 (7 bases). Germline loops: CDR1 WNHNN, CDR2 SYGVQD (reference sequence). The CDR3 is made up of 14 amino acids. V gave up 5 bases and J gave up 4 bases, with 15 bases separating them. The CDR3 loop is CASSSGGTGYEQYF. CDR3 in DNA: TGCGCCAGCAGTTCGGGGGGCACAGGATACGAGCAGTACTTC.

This clone was seen only once. J is TRBJ1-1 and V is TRBV18, with D unclear. V dropped 5 bases and J dropped 3 bases, with 10 bases sitting between them. The CDR3 consists of 13 residues. Germline-derived CDR1 and CDR2 are KGHSH and LQKENI. CDR3 DNA: TGTGCCAGCTCAGTCGGACTGGACACTGAAGCTTTCTTT. Translated, it gives CASSVGLDTEAFF.

CDR3 DNA: TGTGCCAGCAGTTACTCGGGGGGGCTAGGGCAGCCCCAGCATTTT. Translated, it gives CASSYSGGLGQPQHF. The chain recombines TRBV6-5 with TRBJ1-5, with D possibly TRBD1 on 6 matching bases. The length of the CDR3 is 15 residues. Deletions cut 0 bases from V and 7 bases from J, with 13 bases between. The germline V gene has CDR1 MNHEY and CDR2 SVGAGI.

The chain joins TRBV5-1 to TRBJ2-5; possibly TRBD1 for D (6 bases). The CDR3 consists of 14 residues. Germline CDR1 and CDR2: SGHRS and YFSETQ. Trimming stripped 4 bases from V and 1 base from J, with 11 bases between. This CDR3 is CASSQTGPQETQYF. The DNA for the CDR3 is TGCGCCAGCAGCCAGACAGGTCCCCAAGAGACCCAGTACTTC.

The rearrangement uses TRBV9 and TRBJ1-4; no clear D gene. CDR1 is SGDLS, CDR2 YYNGEE, per germline. The CDR3 has 15 residues. With 3 bases removed from V and 8 bases from J, the gap between germline ends came to 17 bases. The CDR3 DNA reads TGTGCCAGCAGCGCAAGACCGACCCAAGGGGAAAAACTGTTTTTT. Protein: CASSARPTQGEKLFF.

The rearrangement uses TRBV5-1 and TRBJ1-4; D gene ambiguous. CDR1 is SGHRS, CDR2 YFSETQ, per germline. V lost 7 bases, J lost 6 bases, and 16 bases lay in between. The CDR3 is 14 amino acids. The CDR3 protein is CASATQAADEKLFF. The CDR3 region has the DNA TGCGCCAGCGCGACCCAGGCGGCAGATGAAAAACTGTTTTTT.

The chain couples TRBV11-3 to TRBJ1-4; D gene unclear. The CDR3 loop spans 15 amino acids. V lost 0 bases and J 3 bases, leaving 8 bases between the germline ends. Germline V lookup: CDR1 SGHNT, CDR2 YENEEA. Written as DNA, the CDR3 is TGTGCCAGCAGCTTAGAACCGAGATCTAATGAAAAACTGTTTTTT. It is translated as CASSLEPRSNEKLFF.

The rearrangement uses TRBV5-1 and TRBJ2-5; D remains unclear. This CDR3 is 12 amino acids long. Germline CDR1 is SGHRS and CDR2 is YFSETQ. V lost 4 bases and J 4 bases, leaving 8 bases between the germline ends. CDR3 in amino acids: CASSPTGETQYF. For the CDR3, the DNA is TGCGCCAGCAGCCCTACCGGAGAGACCCAGTACTTC.

The rearrangement links TRBV7-9 to TRBJ2-1; no clear D. From germline, CDR1 is SEHNR and CDR2 FQNEAQ (reference sequence). The CDR3 is 14 residues long. Trimming took 6 bases from V and 7 from J, leaving 16 bases between them. The CDR3 DNA sequence: TGTGCCAGCAGGGACCTGGACCACCCGAATGAGCAGTTCTTC. Protein product: CASRDLDHPNEQFF.

V gene TRBV2 combines with J gene TRBJ1-5; 8 bases map to TRBD1. The J segment lost 0 bases and the V segment lost 11 bases, leaving 6 bases of the junction unmatched. This CDR3 region has 14 residues. The V gene's germline CDR1 is SNHLY and CDR2 FYNNEI. The CDR3 DNA follows: TGTGCCTCCGGACAGGGCTATAGCAATCAGCCCCAGCATTTT. Protein sequence: CASGQGYSNQPQHF. Together with reference TRBV2 and TRBJ1-5, the CDR3 gives the full variable domain: EPEVTQTPSHQVTQMGQEVILRCVPISNHLYFYWYRQILGQKVEFLVSFYNNEISEKSEIFDDQFSVERPDGSNFTLKIRSTKLEDSAMYFCASGQGYSNQPQHFGDGTRLSIL.

The chain recombines TRBV6-6 with TRBJ1-3; D is undetermined. From germline, CDR1 is MNHNY and CDR2 SVGAGI (reference sequence). This CDR3 contains 15 residues. Deletions cut 5 bases from V and 6 bases from J, with 17 bases between. CDR3 bases: TGTGCCAGCAGTCCCCCCCTGATGGACGAAAACACCATATATTTT. Amino acids: CASSPPLMDENTIYF.

The chain employs TRBV6-6 and TRBJ1-5; D ambiguous. Germline V gene sequence: CDR1 MNHNY, CDR2 SVGAGI (reference sequence). There are 14 residues in the CDR3. Trimming removed 5 bases at V and 0 bases at J, with 8 bases between. The CDR3 DNA is TGTGCCAGCAGTCAATCAGATAGCAATCAGCCCCAGCATTTT. Protein: CASSQSDSNQPQHF.

The chain carries TRBV5-1 and TRBJ2-1; 14 nucleotides match TRBD2. V gave up 3 bases and J gave up 11 bases; unmatched junction bases: 4. Germline V gene sequence: CDR1 SGHRS, CDR2 YFSETQ. There are 14 residues in the CDR3. The CDR3 DNA reads TGCGCCAGCAGCTCGGGACTAGCGGGAGTAAAGCAGTTCTTC. This translates into CASSSGLAGVKQFF.

The chain recombines TRBV18 with TRBJ2-5; D possibly corresponds to TRBD1 (5 bases). Germline V lookup: CDR1 KGHSH, CDR2 LQKENI. The CDR3 runs to 16 residues. Trimming took 4 bases from V and 0 from J, leaving 15 bases between them. DNA for the CDR3: TGTGCCAGCTCACTCCTGACAGACTGGTACCAAGAGACCCAGTACTTC. This sequence encodes CASSLLTDWYQETQYF.

The J gene is TRBJ1-3, the V gene TRBV2; D is undetermined. Trimming stripped 1 base from V and 2 bases from J, with 9 bases between. CDR3 size: 15 residues. The V gene's germline CDR1 is SNHLY and CDR2 FYNNEI. The CDR3 is CASSEGTSAGNTIYF. In nucleotides, the CDR3 is TGTGCCAGCAGTGAAGGGACCTCGGCTGGAAACACCATATATTTT.

The count of this clone is one. The J gene is TRBJ1-5, the V gene TRBV18; D possibly corresponds to TRBD1 (5 bases). CDR1 is KGHSH, CDR2 LQKENI, per germline. The CDR3 consists of 17 residues. V was pared by 2 bases and J by 1 base, with 15 bases between. The CDR3 protein is CASSPMEAGQSNQPQHF. The DNA for the CDR3 is TGTGCCAGCTCACCAATGGAAGCAGGGCAAAGCAATCAGCCCCAGCATTTT.

The rearrangement joins TRBV18 to TRBJ1-6, with TRBD1 matching over 7 bases. Germline lookup yields CDR1 KGHSH and CDR2 LQKENI. J gave up 6 bases and V 6 bases, and 11 bases lay outside the gene matches. This CDR3 contains 16 residues. The chain's CDR3 is CASSLGQELGNSPLHF. CDR3 DNA sequence: TGTGCCAGCTCTCTTGGACAGGAGCTGGGTAATTCACCCCTCCACTTT.

The chain is built from TRBV6-5 and TRBJ2-7, with D perhaps being TRBD1 or TRBD2 (5 bases each). Germline V gene lookup returns CDR1 MNHEY and CDR2 SVGAGI. The CDR3 is 15 amino acids. V was cut by 7 bases and J by 3 bases, with 19 bases left in between. CDR3 DNA: TGTGCCAGCACCGAGGGGCCAGGGTCAGGCTACGAGCAGTACTTC. Translated: CASTEGPGSGYEQYF.

The rearrangement uses TRBV7-9 and TRBJ1-2; 7 bases fit TRBD1. CDR3 length: 15 amino acids. Germline V gene data show CDR1 as SEHNR and CDR2 as FQNEAQ (reference sequence). With V trimmed by 3 bases and J by 2 bases, 6 bases remained unmatched. CDR3 amino acids: CASSLGSQGNYGYTF. CDR3 nucleotides: TGTGCCAGCAGCTTGGGTTCACAGGGGAACTATGGCTACACCTTC.

The chain carries TRBV6-4 and TRBJ2-5; TRBD2 agrees at 14 bases. CDR3 length equals 19 residues. V shed 2 bases, J shed 2 bases, and the junction held 10 bases outside the gene matches. Germline CDR1 and CDR2: MRHNA and SNTAGT. Here the CDR3 reads CASSDVRLAGGRLQETQYF. The CDR3 nucleotides read TGTGCCAGCAGTGACGTTCGACTAGCGGGAGGGCGTCTGCAAGAGACCCAGTACTTC.

This sequence joins TRBV2 and TRBJ1-1; D call uncertain. The V end lost 4 bases, the J end lost 4 bases, and 10 bases lay between the germline ends. The CDR3 runs 13 residues. Looked up from germline, CDR1 is SNHLY and CDR2 is FYNNEI. The DNA of the CDR3 is TGTGCCAGCAGTGTTGCAGGTGGCACTGAAGCTTTCTTT. This gives the protein CASSVAGGTEAFF.

The V call is TRBV5-1, the J call TRBJ2-3; tentative D call: TRBD1 (6 bases). The length of the CDR3 is 16 residues. V was pared by 2 bases and J by 2 bases, with 15 bases between. Per the germline V gene, CDR1 is SGHRS and CDR2 is YFSETQ. Here the CDR3 reads CASSLRTTGITDTQYF. The CDR3 DNA reads TGCGCCAGCAGCTTACGAACGACAGGCATCACAGATACGCAGTATTTT.

A single count supports this clone. The gene calls are TRBV23-1 and TRBJ2-7, with no clear D. TRBV23-1 is filed as an ORF, its function uncertain. This CDR3 contains 13 residues. V lost 8 bases to trimming and J lost 1 base, with 12 bases between them. The CDR3 sequence is CASPPRLSYEQYF. In DNA form, the CDR3 reads TGCGCCAGCCCACCGAGGCTTTCCTACGAGCAGTACTTC.